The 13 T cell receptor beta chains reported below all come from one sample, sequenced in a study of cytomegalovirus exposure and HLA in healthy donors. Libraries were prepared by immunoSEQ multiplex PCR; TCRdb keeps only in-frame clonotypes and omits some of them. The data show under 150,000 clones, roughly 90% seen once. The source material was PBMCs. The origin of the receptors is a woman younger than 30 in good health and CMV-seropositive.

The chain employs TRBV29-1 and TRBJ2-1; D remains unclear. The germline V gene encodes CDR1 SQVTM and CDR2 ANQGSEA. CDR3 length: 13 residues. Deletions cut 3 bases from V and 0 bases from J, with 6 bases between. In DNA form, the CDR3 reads TGCAGCGTTGATCTCCTCTCCTACAATGAGCAGTTCTTC. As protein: CSVDLLSYNEQFF.

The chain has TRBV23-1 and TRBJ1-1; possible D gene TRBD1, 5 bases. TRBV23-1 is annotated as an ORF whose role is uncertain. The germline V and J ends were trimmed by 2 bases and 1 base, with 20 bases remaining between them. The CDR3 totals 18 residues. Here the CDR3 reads CASSQGGGRATGNTEAFF. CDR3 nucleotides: TGCGCCAGCAGTCAAGGGGGAGGCAGGGCCACGGGGAACACTGAAGCTTTCTTT.

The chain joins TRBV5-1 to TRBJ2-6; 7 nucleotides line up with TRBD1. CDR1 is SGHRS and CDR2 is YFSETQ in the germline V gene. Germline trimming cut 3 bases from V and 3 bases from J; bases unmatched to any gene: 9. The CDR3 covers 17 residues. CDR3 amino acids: CASSSTGAIFGANVLTF. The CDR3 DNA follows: TGCGCCAGCAGCTCAACAGGGGCGATCTTTGGGGCCAACGTCCTGACTTTC. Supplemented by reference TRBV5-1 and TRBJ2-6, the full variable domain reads KAGVTQTPRYLIKTRGQQVTLSCSPISGHRSVSWYQQTPGQGLQFLFEYFSETQRNKGNFPGRFSGRQFSNSRSEMNVSTLELGDSALYLCASSSTGAIFGANVLTFGAGSRLTVL.

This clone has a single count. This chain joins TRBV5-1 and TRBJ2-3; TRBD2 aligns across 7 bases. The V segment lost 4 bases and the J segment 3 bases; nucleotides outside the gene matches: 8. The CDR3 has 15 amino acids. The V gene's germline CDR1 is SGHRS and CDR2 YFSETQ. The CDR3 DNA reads TGCGCCAGCAGCGCTAGCGGAGAGGTGACAGATACGCAGTATTTT. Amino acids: CASSASGEVTDTQYF.

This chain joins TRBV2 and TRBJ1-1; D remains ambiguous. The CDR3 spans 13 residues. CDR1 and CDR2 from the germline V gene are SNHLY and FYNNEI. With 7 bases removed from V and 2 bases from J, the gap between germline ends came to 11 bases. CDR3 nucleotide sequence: TGTGCCAGCAATCCCCGGGGTAACACTGAAGCTTTCTTT. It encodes CASNPRGNTEAFF.

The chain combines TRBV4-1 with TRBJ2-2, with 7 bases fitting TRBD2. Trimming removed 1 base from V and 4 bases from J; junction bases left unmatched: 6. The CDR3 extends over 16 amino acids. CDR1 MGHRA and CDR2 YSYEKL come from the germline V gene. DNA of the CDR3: TGCGCCAGCAGCCAAGGTAGAGGACTAGTCACCGGGGAGCTGTTTTTT. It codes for CASSQGRGLVTGELFF.

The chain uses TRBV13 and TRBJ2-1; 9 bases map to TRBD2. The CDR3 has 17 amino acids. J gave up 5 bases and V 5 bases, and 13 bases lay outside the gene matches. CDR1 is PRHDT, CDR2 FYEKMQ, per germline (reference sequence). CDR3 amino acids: CASSPLERGAANNEQFF. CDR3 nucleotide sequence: TGTGCCAGCAGCCCGCTGGAGCGGGGGGCCGCCAACAATGAGCAGTTCTTC.

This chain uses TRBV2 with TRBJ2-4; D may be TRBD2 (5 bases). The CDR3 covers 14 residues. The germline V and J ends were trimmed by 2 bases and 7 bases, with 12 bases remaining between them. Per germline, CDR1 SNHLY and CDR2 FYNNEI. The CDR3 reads CASSESRRGNIQYF. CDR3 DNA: TGTGCCAGCAGTGAAAGCAGGAGAGGGAACATTCAGTACTTC.

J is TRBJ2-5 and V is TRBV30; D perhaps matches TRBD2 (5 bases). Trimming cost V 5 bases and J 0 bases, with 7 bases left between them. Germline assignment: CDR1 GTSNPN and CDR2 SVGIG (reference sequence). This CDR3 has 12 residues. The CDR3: CAWGLNQETQYF. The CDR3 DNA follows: TGTGCCTGGGGACTCAACCAAGAGACCCAGTACTTC.

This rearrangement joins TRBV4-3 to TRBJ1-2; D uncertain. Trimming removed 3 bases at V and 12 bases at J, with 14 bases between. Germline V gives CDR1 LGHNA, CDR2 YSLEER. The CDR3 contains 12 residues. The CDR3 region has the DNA TGCGCCAGCAGCCAGTTAGGAGGAGTTAACACCTTC. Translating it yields CASSQLGGVNTF.

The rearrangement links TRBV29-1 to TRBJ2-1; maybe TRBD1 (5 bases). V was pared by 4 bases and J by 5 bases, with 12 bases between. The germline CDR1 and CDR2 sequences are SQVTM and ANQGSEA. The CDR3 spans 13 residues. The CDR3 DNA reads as TGCAGCGTTGTGACAGACGACGACAATGAGCAGTTCTTC. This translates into CSVVTDDDNEQFF.

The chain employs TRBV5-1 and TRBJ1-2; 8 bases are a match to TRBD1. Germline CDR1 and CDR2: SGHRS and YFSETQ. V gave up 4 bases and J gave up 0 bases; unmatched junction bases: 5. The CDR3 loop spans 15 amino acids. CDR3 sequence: CASSPRTGTNYGYTF. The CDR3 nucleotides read TGCGCCAGCAGCCCCAGGACAGGGACTAACTATGGCTACACCTTC.

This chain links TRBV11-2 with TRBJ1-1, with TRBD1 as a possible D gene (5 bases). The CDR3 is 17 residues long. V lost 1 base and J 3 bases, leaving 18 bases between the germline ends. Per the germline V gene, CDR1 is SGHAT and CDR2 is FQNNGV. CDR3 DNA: TGTGCCAGCAGCTTAGGGGGGGTGTACGTGGGGGACACTGAAGCTTTCTTT. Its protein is CASSLGGVYVGDTEAFF.